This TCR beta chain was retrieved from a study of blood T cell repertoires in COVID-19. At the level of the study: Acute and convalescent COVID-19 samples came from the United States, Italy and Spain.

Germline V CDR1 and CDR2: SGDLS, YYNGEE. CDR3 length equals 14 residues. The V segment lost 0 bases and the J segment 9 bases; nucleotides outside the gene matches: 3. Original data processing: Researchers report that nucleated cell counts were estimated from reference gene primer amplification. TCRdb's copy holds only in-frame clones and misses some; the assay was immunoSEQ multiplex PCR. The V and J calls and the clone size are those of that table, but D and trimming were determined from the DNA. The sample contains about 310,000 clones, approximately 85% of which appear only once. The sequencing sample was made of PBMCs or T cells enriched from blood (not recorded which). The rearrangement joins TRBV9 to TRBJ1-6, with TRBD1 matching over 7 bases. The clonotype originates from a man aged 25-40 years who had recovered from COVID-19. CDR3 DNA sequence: TGTGCCAGCAGCGTAGGGGGACAGTTTTCACCCCTCCACTTT. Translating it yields CASSVGGQFSPLHF. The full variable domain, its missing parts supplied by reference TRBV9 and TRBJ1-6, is DSGVTQTPKHLITATGQRVTLRCSPRSGDLSVYWYQQSLDQGLQFLIQYYNGEERAKGNILERFSAQQFPDLHSELNLSSLELGDSALYFCASSVGGQFSPLHFGNGTRLTVT.